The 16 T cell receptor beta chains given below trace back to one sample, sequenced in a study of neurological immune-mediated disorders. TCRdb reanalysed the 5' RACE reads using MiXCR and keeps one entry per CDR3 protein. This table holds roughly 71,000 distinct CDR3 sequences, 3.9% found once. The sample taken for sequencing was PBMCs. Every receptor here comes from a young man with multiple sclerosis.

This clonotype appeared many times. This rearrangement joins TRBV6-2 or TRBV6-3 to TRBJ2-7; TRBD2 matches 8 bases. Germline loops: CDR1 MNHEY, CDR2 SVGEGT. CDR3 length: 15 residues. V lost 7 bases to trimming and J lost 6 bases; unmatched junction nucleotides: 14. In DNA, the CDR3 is TGTGCCAGCACCTCCTCTTTAGCGGGGTCCGGCGAGCAGTACTTC. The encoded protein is CASTSSLAGSGEQYF.

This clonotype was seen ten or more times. CDR3 residues: CASSLGAGGNEQFF. The DNA of the CDR3 is TGCGCCAGCAGCTTGGGGGCAGGGGGCAATGAGCAGTTCTTC. The chain employs TRBV5-1 and TRBJ2-1; 7 bases align to TRBD1. This CDR3 has 14 amino acids. Germline V gene sequence: CDR1 SGHRS, CDR2 YFSETQ. Losses at the gene ends were 0 bases for V and 6 bases for J; bases not matched to a gene: 3.

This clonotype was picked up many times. The CDR3 loop is CASSLGIVNEQFF. The CDR3, as DNA: TGTGCCAGCAGCTTAGGAATCGTCAATGAGCAGTTCTTC. The chain has TRBV7-2 and TRBJ2-1; D gene ambiguous. The CDR3 contains 13 residues. Trimming shortened V by 1 base and J by 6 bases, and 7 bases separated the two germline ends. The germline CDR1 and CDR2 sequences are SGHTA and FQGNSA.

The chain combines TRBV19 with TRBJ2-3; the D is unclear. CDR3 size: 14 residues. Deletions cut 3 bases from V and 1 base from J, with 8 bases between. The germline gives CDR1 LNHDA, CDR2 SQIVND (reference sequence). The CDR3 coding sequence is TGTGCCAGTAGTATTGGGGTTGGCACAGATACGCAGTATTTT. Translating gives CASSIGVGTDTQYF.

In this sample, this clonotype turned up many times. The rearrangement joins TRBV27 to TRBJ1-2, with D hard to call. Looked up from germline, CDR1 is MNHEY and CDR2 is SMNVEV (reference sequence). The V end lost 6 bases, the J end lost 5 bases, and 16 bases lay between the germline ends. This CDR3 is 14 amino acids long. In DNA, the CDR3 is TGTGCCAGCAGGCTTAGGGAGCCGGGGTATGGCTACACCTTC. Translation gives CASRLREPGYGYTF.

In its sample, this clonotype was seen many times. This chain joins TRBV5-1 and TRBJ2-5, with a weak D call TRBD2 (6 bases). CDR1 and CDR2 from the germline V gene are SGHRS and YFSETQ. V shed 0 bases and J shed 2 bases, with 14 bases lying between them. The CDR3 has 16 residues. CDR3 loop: CASSLAELGGQETQYF. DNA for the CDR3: TGCGCCAGCAGCTTGGCGGAACTGGGGGGACAAGAGACCCAGTACTTC.

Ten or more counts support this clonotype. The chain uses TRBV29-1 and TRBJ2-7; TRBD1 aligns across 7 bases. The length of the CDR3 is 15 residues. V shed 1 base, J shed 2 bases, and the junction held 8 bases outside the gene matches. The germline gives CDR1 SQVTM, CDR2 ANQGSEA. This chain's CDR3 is CSVEVGGRPPYEQYF. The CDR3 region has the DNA TGCAGCGTTGAAGTAGGGGGCCGTCCGCCCTACGAGCAGTACTTC.

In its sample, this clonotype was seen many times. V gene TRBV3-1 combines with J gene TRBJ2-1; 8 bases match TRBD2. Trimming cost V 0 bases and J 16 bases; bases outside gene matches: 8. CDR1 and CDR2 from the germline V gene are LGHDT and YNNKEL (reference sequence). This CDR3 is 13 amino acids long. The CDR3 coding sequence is TGTGCCAGCAGCCAAGATTTAGCGGGGCCCTTATTCTTC. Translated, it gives CASSQDLAGPLFF.

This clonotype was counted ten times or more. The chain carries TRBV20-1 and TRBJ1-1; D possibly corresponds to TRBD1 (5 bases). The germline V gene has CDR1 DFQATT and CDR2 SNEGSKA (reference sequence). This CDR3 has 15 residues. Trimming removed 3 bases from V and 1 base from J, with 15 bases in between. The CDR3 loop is CSARGWGGSNTEAFF. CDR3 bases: TGCAGTGCTAGGGGTTGGGGGGGATCGAACACTGAAGCTTTCTTT.

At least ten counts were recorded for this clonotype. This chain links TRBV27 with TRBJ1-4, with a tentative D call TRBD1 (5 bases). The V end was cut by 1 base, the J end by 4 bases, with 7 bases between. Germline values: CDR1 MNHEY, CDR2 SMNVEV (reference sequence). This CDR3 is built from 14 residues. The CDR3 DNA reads TGTGCCAGCAGTTTATTGGGGGATAATGAAAAACTGTTTTTT. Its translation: CASSLLGDNEKLFF.

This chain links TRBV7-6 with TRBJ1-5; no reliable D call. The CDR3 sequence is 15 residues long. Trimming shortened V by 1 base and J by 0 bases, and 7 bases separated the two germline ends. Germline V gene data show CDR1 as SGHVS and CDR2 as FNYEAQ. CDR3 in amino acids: CASSLGRGSNQPQHF. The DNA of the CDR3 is TGTGCCAGCAGCTTAGGGCGGGGTAGCAATCAGCCCCAGCATTTT.

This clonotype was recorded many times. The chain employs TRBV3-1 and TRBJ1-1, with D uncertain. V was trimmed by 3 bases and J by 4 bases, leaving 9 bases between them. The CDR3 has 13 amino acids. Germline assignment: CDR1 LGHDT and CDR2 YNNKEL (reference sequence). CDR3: CASSHGPGTEAFF. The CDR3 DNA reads TGTGCCAGCAGCCACGGGCCGGGCACTGAAGCTTTCTTT. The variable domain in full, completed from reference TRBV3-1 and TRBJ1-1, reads DTAVSQTPKYLVTQMGNDKSIKCEQNLGHDTMYWYKQDSKKFLKIMFSYNNKELIINETVPNRFSPKSPDKAHLNLHINSLELGDSAVYFCASSHGPGTEAFFGQGTRLTVV.

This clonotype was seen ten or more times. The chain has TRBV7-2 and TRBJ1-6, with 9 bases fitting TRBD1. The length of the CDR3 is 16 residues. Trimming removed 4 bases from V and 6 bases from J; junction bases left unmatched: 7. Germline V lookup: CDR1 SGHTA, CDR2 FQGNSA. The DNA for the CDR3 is TGTGCCAGCAGCTCAACAGGGGGCGCGGGTAATTCACCCCTCCACTTT. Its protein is CASSSTGGAGNSPLHF.

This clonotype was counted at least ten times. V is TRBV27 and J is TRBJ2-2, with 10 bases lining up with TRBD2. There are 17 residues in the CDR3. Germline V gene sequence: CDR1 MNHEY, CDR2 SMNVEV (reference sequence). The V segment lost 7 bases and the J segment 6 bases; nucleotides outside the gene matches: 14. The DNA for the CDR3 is TGTGCCAGCACCGGGACTAGCGCGGATCTTGGTCCCGGGGAGCTGTTTTTT. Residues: CASTGTSADLGPGELFF.

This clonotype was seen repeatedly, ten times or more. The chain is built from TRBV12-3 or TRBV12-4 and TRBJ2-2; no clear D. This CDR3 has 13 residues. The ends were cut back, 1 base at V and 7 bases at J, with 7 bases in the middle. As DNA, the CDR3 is TGTGCCAGCAGTTTAGGCGTGAGCGGGGAGCTGTTTTTT. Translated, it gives CASSLGVSGELFF.

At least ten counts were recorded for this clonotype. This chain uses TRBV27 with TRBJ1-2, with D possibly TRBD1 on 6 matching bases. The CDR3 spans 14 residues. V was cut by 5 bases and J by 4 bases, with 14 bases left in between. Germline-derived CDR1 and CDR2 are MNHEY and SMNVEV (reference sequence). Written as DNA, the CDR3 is TGTGCCAGCAGTCCCCGACAGGAGCTCTATGGCTACACCTTC. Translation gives CASSPRQELYGYTF.